The entry below gives a single T cell receptor (beta chain) sequence along with its context. Its antigen is not known. Vbeta (60) and Jbeta (13) primers were used in the PCR. Clones were read by immunoSEQ multiplex PCR, and TCRdb kept only the in-frame ones, dropping some. The table includes under 130,000 clones, roughly three quarters detected once. The sample originates from a study of cytomegalovirus exposure and HLA in healthy donors. Overall study context: HLA-typed donors were the source of tens of millions of unique TCRs, which an early data release held.

Findings and caveats of the study: A list of 150 to 200 TCR beta chains associated with cytomegalovirus was given. Productive status was seen about 90% or about 30% of the time for most TCR beta V segments in an earlier analysis. A later analysis, which compared TCR beta chains of equal frequency, found the HLA-associated ones more clonally expanded.

Losses at the gene ends were 3 bases for V and 11 bases for J; bases not matched to a gene: 9. The germline V gene encodes CDR1 SGDLS and CDR2 YYNGEE. The CDR3 totals 14 residues. The receptor comes from a man in his forties or fifties in good health and CMV-seropositive. This chain uses TRBV9 with TRBJ1-3; 9 nucleotides agree with TRBD1. Source material: PBMCs. The CDR3 DNA reads as TGTGCCAGCAGCGCCCTTACACAGGGGGCGCCCATATATTTT. Its protein is CASSALTQGAPIYF.